This paragraph reports one T cell receptor beta chain. The antigen remains undetermined. This sample is part of a study of T-cell memory formation after mild COVID-19. Study-wide background: There were largely donor-specific TCR clusters. Study-wide findings and caveats: A subset of responding clones appeared in pre-infection memory, suggesting cross-reactive memory joined. What remained unconfirmed was the SARS-CoV-2 specificity of second-wave clones peaking on day 37.

The CDR3 has 14 amino acids. The germline CDR1 and CDR2 sequences are MNHNS and SASEGT. V was pared by 5 bases and J by 5 bases, with 13 bases between. TCRalpha and TCRbeta libraries used 5'RACE with constant-segment primers and UMIs. One entry per CDR3 protein results from TCRdb running MiXCR on the 5' RACE reads. In the table there are about 110,000 distinct CDR3 sequences, roughly a sixth of which are singletons. This TCR came from a man between 18 and 29 years old who had mild COVID-19 (a few samples of this study predate the infection). Cell type and time point are not known. Sequencing was carried out using PBMCs or a T cell subset sorted from them (not recorded which). The genes are TRBV6-1 and TRBJ2-1, with D tentatively TRBD2 (5 bases). The CDR3 spells CASSLRTGNNEQFF. The DNA of the CDR3 is TGTGCCAGCAGTCTCCGGACTGGCAACAATGAGCAGTTCTTC.